This TCR beta chain was sequenced for a study of T cells in Graves' hyperthyroidism and ophthalmopathy. This clonotype was picked up a small number of times. What was amplified from RNA transcripts were TCR beta CDR3 regions. During a first-round RT-PCR of the TCR CDR3, the HTBI primer set was used. TCRdb re-called the multiplex PCR reads with MiXCR, one entry per CDR3 protein. The data hold some 530,000 distinct CDR3 sequences, with 22% observed a single time. Unmatched junction bases numbered 14, after V lost 1 base and J lost 8 bases. The germline V gene has CDR1 LGHDT and CDR2 YNNKEL (reference sequence). The CDR3 is 17 amino acids.

Sequencing was done on a sample of blood. V and J are TRBV3-1 and TRBJ2-1; 7 bases agree with TRBD2. The sequence was collected from a woman aged 70-85 years with Graves' ophthalmopathy. CDR3 nucleotide sequence: TGTGCCAGCAGCCAAGGTGGGGGGGTCCCTGGGATGGATGAGCAGTTCTTC. The encoded protein is CASSQGGGVPGMDEQFF.